This T cell receptor (beta chain) was recorded in a study of blood T cell repertoires in COVID-19. Sequencing was performed with immunoSEQ multiplex PCR; in TCRdb, only in-frame clones are kept and a portion is missing. The sample includes 200,000 to 250,000 clones, roughly four fifths of them seen just once. Germline lookup yields CDR1 SGHAT and CDR2 FQNNGV. This CDR3 is built from 12 residues. Trimming pared 8 bases from V and 0 bases from J, leaving 7 bases between. The gene calls are TRBV11-2 and TRBJ1-1; D gene ambiguous. What was sequenced was peripheral blood. The origin of this receptor is a woman of 80 years or more with COVID-19, enrolled during active disease. CDR3 amino acids: CASGHLNTEAFF. The CDR3 coding sequence is TGTGCCAGCGGGCATTTGAACACTGAAGCTTTCTTT.